A selection of T cell receptor beta chains follows, all from one sample in a study of T cells after yellow fever vaccination. TCRdb redid the calling of the 5' RACE reads with MiXCR, one entry per CDR3 protein. The repertoire has hundreds of thousands of distinct CDR3 sequences, over 15% of them found once; the top ten carry roughly an eighth. Here the sequenced sample was PBMCs, taken 15 days after the yellow fever booster vaccination. These receptors were taken from a young man who received the YFV17D yellow fever vaccine. CDR3s include the opening cysteine and the closing phenylalanine or tryptophan. Fields, in order: V gene, clone size, D gene, J gene, CDR3 DNA, CDR3 protein. A D gene is named only where the DNA matches it firmly. Only some rows state a clone size, as once, few, many or a class for expanded clones.

v_call: TRBV20-1; clone_size: .; d_call: TRBD1; j_call: TRBJ1-5; cdr3_nt: TGCAGTGCAAAGAACCGGGACAGGTACAATCAGCCCCAGCATTTT; cdr3_aa: CSAKNRDRYNQPQHF
v_call: TRBV20-1; clone_size: few; d_call: .; j_call: TRBJ1-1; cdr3_nt: TGCAGTGCTAGAGGGTCAAGGGGGGGTGTATCTTTCTTT; cdr3_aa: CSARGSRGGVSFF
v_call: TRBV20-1; clone_size: few; d_call: .; j_call: TRBJ2-1; cdr3_nt: TGCAGTGCTGGGGACCGGGACTACAATGAGCAGTTCTTC; cdr3_aa: CSAGDRDYNEQFF
v_call: TRBV7-2; clone_size: .; d_call: TRBD1; j_call: TRBJ2-7; cdr3_nt: TGTGCCAGCAGCTTAGACCGGGACAGGGCCTACGAGCAGTACTTC; cdr3_aa: CASSLDRDRAYEQYF
v_call: TRBV13; clone_size: few; d_call: TRBD1; j_call: TRBJ2-7; cdr3_nt: TGTGCCAGCAACCCGACAGGGGCTCGAGACGAGCAGTACTTC; cdr3_aa: CASNPTGARDEQYF
v_call: TRBV21-1; clone_size: .; d_call: .; j_call: TRBJ2-7; cdr3_nt: TGTGCCAGCAGCAAAGAGAGGGTGACAGGGTCACGCTCCTACGAGCAGTACTTC; cdr3_aa: CASSKERVTGSRSYEQYF
v_call: TRBV5-1; clone_size: few; d_call: TRBD1; j_call: TRBJ2-1; cdr3_nt: TGCGCCAGCAGCGAAACCGGGACAGGGGATGAGCAGTTCTTC; cdr3_aa: CASSETGTGDEQFF
v_call: TRBV10-3; clone_size: .; d_call: TRBD1; j_call: TRBJ2-2; cdr3_nt: TGTGCCATCAGTGAGTCGAGGACAGGGGGGACCGGGGAGCTGTTTTTT; cdr3_aa: CAISESRTGGTGELFF
v_call: TRBV9; clone_size: .; d_call: TRBD2; j_call: TRBJ2-3; cdr3_nt: TGTGCCAGCAGCGTGAGACTAGCGGGAGGTAGGACAGATACGCAGTATTTT; cdr3_aa: CASSVRLAGGRTDTQYF
v_call: TRBV29-1; clone_size: .; d_call: .; j_call: TRBJ2-5; cdr3_nt: TGCAGCGTTGACGCCAGGGTGGGTTTCGAGACCCAGTACTTC; cdr3_aa: CSVDARVGFETQYF
v_call: TRBV15; clone_size: .; d_call: .; j_call: TRBJ2-7; cdr3_nt: TGTGCCACCAGCAGAGTTAGAGGGGATCCCTACGAGCAGTACTTC; cdr3_aa: CATSRVRGDPYEQYF
v_call: TRBV12-3/TRBV12-4; clone_size: once; d_call: .; j_call: TRBJ2-5; cdr3_nt: TGTGCCAGCAACAGGCAGGGGTGGCAAGAGACCCAGTACTTC; cdr3_aa: CASNRQGWQETQYF
v_call: TRBV7-8; clone_size: .; d_call: TRBD2; j_call: TRBJ2-2; cdr3_nt: TGTGCCTGCGGGGGCGGGGAGCTGTTTTTT; cdr3_aa: CACGGGELFF
v_call: TRBV25-1; clone_size: few; d_call: TRBD2; j_call: TRBJ2-2; cdr3_nt: TGTGCCAGCAGTGACCTAGCGGGAGCCACCGGGGAGCTGTTTTTT; cdr3_aa: CASSDLAGATGELFF
v_call: TRBV29-1; clone_size: few; d_call: .; j_call: TRBJ2-6; cdr3_nt: TGCAGCGTTGAGTCCGGGAGAGGTTCTGGGGCCAACGTCCTGACTTTC; cdr3_aa: CSVESGRGSGANVLTF
v_call: TRBV9; clone_size: .; d_call: .; j_call: TRBJ2-1; cdr3_nt: TGTGCCAGCAGCGTAGTGGATTGGGGAGGAGGTGACAATGAGCAGTTCTTC; cdr3_aa: CASSVVDWGGGDNEQFF
v_call: TRBV6-5; clone_size: .; d_call: TRBD2; j_call: TRBJ2-5; cdr3_nt: TGTGCCAGCAGTTCTCTCGGCGGGAGCCGCCTGAAAGAGACCCAGTACTTC; cdr3_aa: CASSSLGGSRLKETQYF
v_call: TRBV10-2; clone_size: .; d_call: .; j_call: TRBJ2-3; cdr3_nt: TGCGCCAGCTACCGGGTAGCACCATGGGCAGATACGCAGTATTTT; cdr3_aa: CASYRVAPWADTQYF
v_call: TRBV15; clone_size: .; d_call: .; j_call: TRBJ2-1; cdr3_nt: TGTGCCACCAGCAGAGAGGCCCACAATGAGCAGTTCTTC; cdr3_aa: CATSREAHNEQFF
v_call: TRBV5-5; clone_size: few; d_call: .; j_call: TRBJ2-5; cdr3_nt: TGTGCCAGCAGCTTGGAAGCGAACCGCCAAGAGACCCAGTACTTC; cdr3_aa: CASSLEANRQETQYF
v_call: TRBV15; clone_size: few; d_call: TRBD2; j_call: TRBJ2-3; cdr3_nt: TGTGCCACCAGCAGAGATCCGACGGGAGGGGGAGATACGCAGTATTTT; cdr3_aa: CATSRDPTGGGDTQYF
v_call: TRBV5-1; clone_size: .; d_call: .; j_call: TRBJ1-1; cdr3_nt: TGCGCCAGCAGCTTGGTCTGGGGGGGGTCACATGAAGCTTTCTTT; cdr3_aa: CASSLVWGGSHEAFF
v_call: TRBV20-1; clone_size: few; d_call: TRBD1; j_call: TRBJ2-1; cdr3_nt: TGCAGTGCAACGGGACAGGGGAGGAATGAGCAGTTCTTC; cdr3_aa: CSATGQGRNEQFF
v_call: TRBV27; clone_size: .; d_call: TRBD1; j_call: TRBJ2-7; cdr3_nt: TGTGCCAGCAGTTCCCGACAGGGGGCGAAGCGTTACGAGCAGTACTTC; cdr3_aa: CASSSRQGAKRYEQYF
v_call: TRBV10-3; clone_size: .; d_call: TRBD2; j_call: TRBJ2-2; cdr3_nt: TGTGCCAGCTCGGGGGGGGCCTCCAACACCGGGGAGCTGTTTTTT; cdr3_aa: CASSGGASNTGELFF
v_call: TRBV19; clone_size: .; d_call: .; j_call: TRBJ2-5; cdr3_nt: TGTGCCAGTAGTCCTAGCCCCGGGACGGGTCAAGAGACCCAGTACTTC; cdr3_aa: CASSPSPGTGQETQYF
v_call: TRBV3-1; clone_size: .; d_call: TRBD2; j_call: TRBJ2-7; cdr3_nt: TGTGCCAGCAGGGCTAGCGGAGGGGCCTACGAGCAGTACTTC; cdr3_aa: CASRASGGAYEQYF
v_call: TRBV6-2/TRBV6-3; clone_size: few; d_call: TRBD2; j_call: TRBJ2-1; cdr3_nt: TGTGCCAGCAGTTTGGTAGCGGGATTCAATGAGCAGTTCTTC; cdr3_aa: CASSLVAGFNEQFF
v_call: TRBV6-5; clone_size: few; d_call: TRBD2; j_call: TRBJ2-3; cdr3_nt: TGTGCCAGCCTAGCGGGAGGTCCCACAGATACGCAGTATTTT; cdr3_aa: CASLAGGPTDTQYF
v_call: TRBV7-2; clone_size: few; d_call: TRBD1; j_call: TRBJ2-1; cdr3_nt: TGTGCCAGCAGCTTAACCGCACAGGGGCATGAGCAGTTCTTC; cdr3_aa: CASSLTAQGHEQFF
v_call: TRBV12-3/TRBV12-4; clone_size: few; d_call: .; j_call: TRBJ2-3; cdr3_nt: TGTGCCAGCAGACCCAGGGTCTCAGATACGCAGTATTTT; cdr3_aa: CASRPRVSDTQYF
v_call: TRBV20-1; clone_size: .; d_call: TRBD2; j_call: TRBJ2-3; cdr3_nt: TGCAGTGCTACCAATCTAGCGGGAAGCACAGATACGCAGTATTTT; cdr3_aa: CSATNLAGSTDTQYF
v_call: TRBV20-1; clone_size: .; d_call: .; j_call: TRBJ1-1; cdr3_nt: TGCAGTGCTGATAGAGAGAACACTGAAGCTTTCTTT; cdr3_aa: CSADRENTEAFF
v_call: TRBV7-3; clone_size: few; d_call: .; j_call: TRBJ2-3; cdr3_nt: TGTGCCAGCAGCTTATTAGGGACCCAAAGCGGGGATACGCAGTATTTT; cdr3_aa: CASSLLGTQSGDTQYF
v_call: TRBV12-3/TRBV12-4; clone_size: .; d_call: TRBD1; j_call: TRBJ1-6; cdr3_nt: TGTGCCAGCGGGACAGAGTATAATTCACCCCTCCACTTT; cdr3_aa: CASGTEYNSPLHF